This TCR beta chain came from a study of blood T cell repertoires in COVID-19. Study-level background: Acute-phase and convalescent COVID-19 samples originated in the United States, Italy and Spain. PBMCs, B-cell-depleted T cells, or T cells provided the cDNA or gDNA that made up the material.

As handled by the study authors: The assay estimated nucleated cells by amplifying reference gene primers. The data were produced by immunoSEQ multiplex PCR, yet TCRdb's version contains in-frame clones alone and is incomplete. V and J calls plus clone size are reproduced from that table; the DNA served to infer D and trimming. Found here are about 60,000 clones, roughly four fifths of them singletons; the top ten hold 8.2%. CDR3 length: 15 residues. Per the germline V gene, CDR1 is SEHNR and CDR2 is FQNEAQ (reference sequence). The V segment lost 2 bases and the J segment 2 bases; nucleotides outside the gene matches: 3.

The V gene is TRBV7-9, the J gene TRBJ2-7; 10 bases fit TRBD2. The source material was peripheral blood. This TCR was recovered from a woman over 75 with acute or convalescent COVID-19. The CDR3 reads CASSLISGRAYEQYF. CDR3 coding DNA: TGTGCCAGCAGCTTAATCAGCGGGAGGGCCTACGAGCAGTACTTC.